This entry concerns a single TCR beta chain. The source of the sample is a study of T cells expressing NK-cell markers. TCRdb derives one entry per CDR3 protein from the 5' RACE reads, leaving out DNA. The sample data list 130,000 to 150,000 distinct CDR3 sequences. The receptor comes from a man in his late teens or twenties in good health. The specimen was blood T cells: a sorted CD56 or NKG2C T cell subset, CD4+ or CD8+ T cells, or bulk PBMC T cells (not recorded which).

The CDR3: CASSLETSGRVDTQYF. This chain connects TRBV13 to TRBJ2-3; checking the TCRdb D call of TRBD2 is not possible without DNA. There are 16 residues in the CDR3. Germline assignment: CDR1 PRHDT and CDR2 FYEKMQ (reference sequence).